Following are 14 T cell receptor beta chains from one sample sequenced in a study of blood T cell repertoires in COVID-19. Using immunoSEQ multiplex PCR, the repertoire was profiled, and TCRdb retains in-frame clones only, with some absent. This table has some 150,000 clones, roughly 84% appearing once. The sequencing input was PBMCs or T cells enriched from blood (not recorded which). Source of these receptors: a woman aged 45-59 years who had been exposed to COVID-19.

CDR3 region: CASTLPLLAGMSYNEQFF. CDR3 bases: TGCGCCAGCACTCTGCCGCTACTAGCGGGAATGAGCTACAATGAGCAGTTCTTC. The rearrangement links TRBV10-1 to TRBJ2-1; TRBD2 agrees at 10 bases. V was pared by 7 bases and J by 3 bases, with 15 bases of the junction left unmatched. The CDR3 is 18 amino acids. Germline V CDR1 and CDR2: WNHNN, SYGVQD (reference sequence).

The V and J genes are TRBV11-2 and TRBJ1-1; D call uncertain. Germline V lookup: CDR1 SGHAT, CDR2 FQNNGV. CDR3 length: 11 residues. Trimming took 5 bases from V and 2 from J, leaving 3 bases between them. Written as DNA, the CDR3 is TGTGCCAGCAGCCGTAACACTGAAGCTTTCTTT. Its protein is CASSRNTEAFF.

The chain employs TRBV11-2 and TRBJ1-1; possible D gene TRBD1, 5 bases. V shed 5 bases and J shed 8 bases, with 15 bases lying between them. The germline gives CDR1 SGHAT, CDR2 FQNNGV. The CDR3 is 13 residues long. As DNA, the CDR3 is TGTGCCAGCAGCCCGGGGGTCAGAGTCGAAGCTTTCTTT. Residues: CASSPGVRVEAFF.

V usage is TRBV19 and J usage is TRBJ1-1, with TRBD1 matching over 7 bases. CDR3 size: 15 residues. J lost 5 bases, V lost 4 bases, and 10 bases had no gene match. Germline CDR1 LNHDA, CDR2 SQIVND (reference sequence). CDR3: CASSTLTQGSTEAFF. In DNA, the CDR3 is TGTGCCAGTAGTACCCTCACACAGGGGAGTACTGAAGCTTTCTTT.

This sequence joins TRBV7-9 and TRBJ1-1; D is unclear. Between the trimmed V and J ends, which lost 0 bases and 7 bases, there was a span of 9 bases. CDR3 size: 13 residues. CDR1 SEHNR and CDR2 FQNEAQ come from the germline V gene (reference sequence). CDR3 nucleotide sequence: TGTGCCAGCAGCTTAGCGGGAGGGATTGAAGCTTTCTTT. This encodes CASSLAGGIEAFF.

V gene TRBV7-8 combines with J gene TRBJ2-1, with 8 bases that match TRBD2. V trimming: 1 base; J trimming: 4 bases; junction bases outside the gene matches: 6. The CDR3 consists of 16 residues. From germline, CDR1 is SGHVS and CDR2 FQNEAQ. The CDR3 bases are TGTGCCAGCAGCTTAGAGCCTAGCGGGCTTTACAATGAGCAGTTCTTC. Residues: CASSLEPSGLYNEQFF.

This chain's CDR3 is CASSLEPSGGTGELFF. As DNA, the CDR3 is TGTGCCAGCTCACTAGAGCCAAGCGGGGGCACCGGGGAGCTGTTTTTT. The rearrangement joins TRBV18 to TRBJ2-2; 8 bases are shared with TRBD2. CDR3 length: 16 amino acids. V gave up 4 bases and J gave up 4 bases; unmatched junction bases: 8. The germline V gene has CDR1 KGHSH and CDR2 LQKENI.

Written as DNA, the CDR3 is TGTGCCAGCACCCTCACCTTACAGGGGCCCTCACCCCTCCACTTT. Translation: CASTLTLQGPSPLHF. V usage is TRBV6-5 and J usage is TRBJ1-6, with 7 bases fitting TRBD1. V was pared by 7 bases and J by 10 bases, with 13 bases of the junction left unmatched. Germline V gene data show CDR1 as MNHEY and CDR2 as SVGAGI. The CDR3 is made up of 15 amino acids.

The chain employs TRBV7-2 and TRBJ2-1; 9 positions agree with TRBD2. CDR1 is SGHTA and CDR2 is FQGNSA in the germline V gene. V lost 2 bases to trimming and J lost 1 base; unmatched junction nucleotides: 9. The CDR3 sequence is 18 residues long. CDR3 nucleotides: TGTGCCAGCAGCTTACGGGGACTAGCAGGTGGTTCCTACAATGAGCAGTTCTTC. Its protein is CASSLRGLAGGSYNEQFF. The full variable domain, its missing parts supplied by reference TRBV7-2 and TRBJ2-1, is GAGVSQSPSNKVTEKGKDVELRCDPISGHTALYWYRQSLGQGLEFLIYFQGNSAPDKSGLPSDRFSAERTGGSVSTLTIQRTQQEDSAVYLCASSLRGLAGGSYNEQFFGPGTRLTVL.

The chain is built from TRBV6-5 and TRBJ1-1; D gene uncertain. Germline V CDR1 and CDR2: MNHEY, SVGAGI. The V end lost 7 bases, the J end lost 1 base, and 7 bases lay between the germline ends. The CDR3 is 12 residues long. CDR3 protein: CASTRTNTEAFF. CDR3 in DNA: TGTGCCAGCACTAGAACGAACACTGAAGCTTTCTTT.

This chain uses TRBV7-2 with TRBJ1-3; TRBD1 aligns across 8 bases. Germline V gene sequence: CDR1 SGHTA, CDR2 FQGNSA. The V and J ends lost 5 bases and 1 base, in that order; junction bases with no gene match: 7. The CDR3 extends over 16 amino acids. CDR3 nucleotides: TGTGCCAGCAGCATCTACAGGGGGGAGTCTGGAAACACCATATATTTT. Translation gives CASSIYRGESGNTIYF.

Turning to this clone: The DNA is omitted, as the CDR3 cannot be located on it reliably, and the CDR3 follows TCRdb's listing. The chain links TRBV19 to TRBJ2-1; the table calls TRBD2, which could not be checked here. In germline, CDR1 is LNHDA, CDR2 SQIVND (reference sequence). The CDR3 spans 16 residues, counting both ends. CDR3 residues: CASTSGGGWLSAEQFF.

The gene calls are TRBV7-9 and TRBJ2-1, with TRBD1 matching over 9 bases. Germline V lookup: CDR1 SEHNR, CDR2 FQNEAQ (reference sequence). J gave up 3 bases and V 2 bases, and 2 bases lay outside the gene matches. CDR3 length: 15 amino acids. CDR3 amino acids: CASSLPGQGYNEQFF. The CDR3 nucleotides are TGTGCCAGCAGCTTACCGGGACAGGGCTACAATGAGCAGTTCTTC. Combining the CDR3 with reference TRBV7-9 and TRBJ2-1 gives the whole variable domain DTGVSQNPRHKITKRGQNVTFRCDPISEHNRLYWYRQTLGQGPEFLTYFQNEAQLEKSRLLSDRFSAERPKGSFSTLEIQRTEQGDSAMYLCASSLPGQGYNEQFFGPGTRLTVL.

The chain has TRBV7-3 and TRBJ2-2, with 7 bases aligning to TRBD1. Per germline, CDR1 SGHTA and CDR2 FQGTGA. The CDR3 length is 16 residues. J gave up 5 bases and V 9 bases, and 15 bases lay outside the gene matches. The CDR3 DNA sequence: TGTGCCAGTACCGTGGGACAGAATGAAGAGACCGGGGAGCTGTTTTTT. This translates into CASTVGQNEETGELFF.